The subject of this entry is one T cell receptor (beta chain). This sample was taken from a study of blood T cells in healthy people across ages. V lost 4 bases and J 10 bases, leaving 20 bases between the germline ends. The germline gives CDR1 KGHSH, CDR2 LQKENI. The length of the CDR3 is 16 residues. The authors ran a second PCR of about 6 to 11 cycles using a sample-barcoded 5' primer and a J-beta primer mix. MiXCR was run by TCRdb on the 5' RACE reads, yielding one entry per CDR3 protein. The sample lists 1.5 million to 2 million distinct CDR3 sequences; 40% to 55% were seen once. Sequences were obtained from blood. This chain uses TRBV18 with TRBJ1-6; TRBD1 might be the D (5 bases). The TCR originated in a woman aged 40 to 50 in good health. CDR3 sequence: CASSHVIRDGGSPLHF. CDR3 nucleotides: TGTGCCAGCTCACATGTAATTCGGGACGGGGGATCACCCCTCCACTTT.